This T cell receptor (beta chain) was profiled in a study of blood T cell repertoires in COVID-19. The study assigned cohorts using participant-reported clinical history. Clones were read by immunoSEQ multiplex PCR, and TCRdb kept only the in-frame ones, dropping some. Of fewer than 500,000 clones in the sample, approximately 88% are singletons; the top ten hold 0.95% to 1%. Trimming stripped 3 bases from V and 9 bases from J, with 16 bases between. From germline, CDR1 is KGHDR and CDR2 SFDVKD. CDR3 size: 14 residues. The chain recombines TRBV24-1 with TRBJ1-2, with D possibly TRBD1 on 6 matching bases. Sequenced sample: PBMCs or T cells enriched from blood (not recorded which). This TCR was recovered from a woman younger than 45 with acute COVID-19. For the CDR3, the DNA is TGTGCCACCAGTGATCCCGGGACACTCTCCCGCTACACCTTC. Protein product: CATSDPGTLSRYTF.